The entry below describes one T cell receptor beta chain. Germline assignment: CDR1 LNHDA and CDR2 SQIVND (reference sequence). The V gene lost 5 bases and the J gene lost 4 bases, with 16 bases spanning the gap. This CDR3 contains 15 residues. This sample was included in a study of OX40 agonist ivuxolimab in advanced cancers. The data were produced by immunoSEQ multiplex PCR, yet TCRdb's version contains in-frame clones alone and is incomplete. The sample records 25,000 to 35,000 clones, less than 90% being singletons. This receptor was obtained from an adult with an advanced solid tumor such as melanoma, head and neck, liver or kidney cancer. The chain employs TRBV19 and TRBJ2-3; maybe TRBD2 (5 bases). Sequencing was performed on CD4+ or CD8+ T cells sorted from blood, taken in a trial of the OX40 agonist ivuxolimab. The CDR3 loop reads CASSVQLRRSDTQYF. In DNA, the CDR3 is TGTGCCAGTAGTGTTCAACTCCGGAGGTCAGATACGCAGTATTTT.